The T cell receptor (beta chain) under discussion was sequenced for a study of T cell responses to AZD1222 COVID-19 vaccine. TCRdb's table, derived via immunoSEQ multiplex PCR, lists solely in-frame clones and lacks some. The data hold tens of thousands of clones, with roughly 91% observed a single time. This CDR3 has 15 amino acids. Trimming at V came to 7 bases and at J to 2 bases, leaving 4 bases not matched to a gene. CDR1 SGHRS and CDR2 YFSETQ come from the germline V gene. This sequence originates from an adult in good health. The V call is TRBV5-1, the J call TRBJ1-3, with 12 bases identical to TRBD1. The sample in question was peripheral blood, obtained on day 0 of AZD1222 vaccination. The CDR3 DNA reads TGCGCCAGCGGCCGGGACAGGGGGCCTGGAAACACCATATATTTT. Translation gives CASGRDRGPGNTIYF.